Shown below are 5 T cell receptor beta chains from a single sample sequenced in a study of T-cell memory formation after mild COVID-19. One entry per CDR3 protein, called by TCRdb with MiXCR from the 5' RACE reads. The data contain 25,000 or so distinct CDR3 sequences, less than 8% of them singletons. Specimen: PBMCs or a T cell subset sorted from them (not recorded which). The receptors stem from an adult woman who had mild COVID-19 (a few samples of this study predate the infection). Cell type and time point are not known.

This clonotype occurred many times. The CDR3 coding sequence is TGCAGTGCTAGGGGACTAGCGATACTTAATGAGCAGTTCTTC. Protein sequence: CSARGLAILNEQFF. This sequence joins TRBV20-1 and TRBJ2-1, with 10 bases identical to TRBD2. This CDR3 is 14 amino acids long. Germline assignment: CDR1 DFQATT and CDR2 SNEGSKA (reference sequence). With V trimmed by 3 bases and J by 7 bases, 6 bases remained unmatched.

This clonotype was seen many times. The DNA for the CDR3 is TGTGCCAGCAGCCAAGATTCAACAAACTATGGCTACACCTTC. It yields the protein CASSQDSTNYGYTF. J is TRBJ1-2 and V is TRBV4-2; D is ambiguous. In germline, CDR1 is LGHNA, CDR2 YNFKEQ. The germline V and J ends were trimmed by 0 bases and 2 bases, with 7 bases remaining between them. The CDR3 is 14 amino acids.

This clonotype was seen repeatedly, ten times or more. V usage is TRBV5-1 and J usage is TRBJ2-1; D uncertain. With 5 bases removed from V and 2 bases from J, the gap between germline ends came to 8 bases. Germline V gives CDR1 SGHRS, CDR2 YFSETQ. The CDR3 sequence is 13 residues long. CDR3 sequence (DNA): TGCGCCAGCAGTTTAGGAACCTACAATGAGCAGTTCTTC. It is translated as CASSLGTYNEQFF.

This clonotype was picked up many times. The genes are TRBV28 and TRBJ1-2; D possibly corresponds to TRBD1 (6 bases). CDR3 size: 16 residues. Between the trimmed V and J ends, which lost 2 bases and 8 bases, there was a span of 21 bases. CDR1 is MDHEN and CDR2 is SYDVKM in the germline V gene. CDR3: CASSLGGGGGNFGYTF. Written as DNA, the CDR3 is TGTGCCAGCAGTTTAGGGGGTGGAGGGGGGAATTTCGGCTACACCTTC.

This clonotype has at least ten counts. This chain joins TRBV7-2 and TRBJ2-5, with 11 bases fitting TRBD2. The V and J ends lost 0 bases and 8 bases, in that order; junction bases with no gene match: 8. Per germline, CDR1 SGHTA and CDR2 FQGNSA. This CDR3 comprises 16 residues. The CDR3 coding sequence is TGTGCCAGCAGCTTAGCGCGTACTAGCGGGAGTGAAACCCAGTACTTC. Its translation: CASSLARTSGSETQYF.